This TCR beta chain was observed in a study of shared clonotypes between healthy human individuals. The CDR3 totals 14 residues. V was shortened by 2 bases and J by 4 bases, with 13 bases between the two germline ends. CDR1 is SGHRS, CDR2 YFSETQ, per germline. Libraries were prepared by immunoSEQ multiplex PCR; TCRdb keeps only in-frame clonotypes and omits some of them. The profile shows 2 million or so clones, roughly 94% of them singletons. This clonotype was sampled from a young man in good health. The material sequenced was naive CD4+ T cells sorted from blood. Stated subset: CD45RA+ positively selected. The rearrangement links TRBV5-1 to TRBJ2-7, with D perhaps TRBD2 (6 bases). CDR3 in DNA: TGCGCCAGCAGCTTACGGGGGTCCTATTACGAGCAGTACTTC. The encoded protein is CASSLRGSYYEQYF.